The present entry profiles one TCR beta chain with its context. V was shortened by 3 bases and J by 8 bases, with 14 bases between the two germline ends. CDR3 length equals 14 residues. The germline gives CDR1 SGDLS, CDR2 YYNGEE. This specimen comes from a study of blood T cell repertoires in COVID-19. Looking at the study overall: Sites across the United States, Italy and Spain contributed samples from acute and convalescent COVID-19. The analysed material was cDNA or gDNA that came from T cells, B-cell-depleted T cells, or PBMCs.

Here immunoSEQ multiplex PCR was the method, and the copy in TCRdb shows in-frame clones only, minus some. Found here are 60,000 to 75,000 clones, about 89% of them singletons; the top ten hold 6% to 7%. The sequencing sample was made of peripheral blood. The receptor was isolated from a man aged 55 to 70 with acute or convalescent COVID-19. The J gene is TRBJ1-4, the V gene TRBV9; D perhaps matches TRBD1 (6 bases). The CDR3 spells CASSEGEVREKLFF. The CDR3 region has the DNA TGTGCCAGCAGCGAGGGGGAAGTACGGGAAAAACTGTTTTTT.